This entry lists 5 T cell receptor beta chains sequenced from one sample in a study of T-cell reconstitution after alpha-beta-depleted transplantation in children. Unique molecular identifiers were used to barcode this TCRbeta library. Each CDR3 protein is one row after TCRdb ran MiXCR on the PCR reads. The top ten clones hold around 6.1% of a sample with hundreds of thousands of distinct CDR3 sequences, approximately 12% of them seen once. Sequenced material: PBMCs from the stem cell graft donor, taken from the stem cell graft. Receptors were obtained from a human donor who donated a stem cell graft to a child with combined immunodeficiency.

This chain links TRBV4-2 with TRBJ2-5; TRBD2 matches at 10 bases. The V gene's germline CDR1 is LGHNA and CDR2 YNFKEQ. V shed 1 base and J 1 base; nucleotides not matched to a gene: 9. The CDR3 loop spans 18 amino acids. The CDR3 DNA reads TGTGCCAGCAGCCAAGGGGGGGCTAGCGGGGGTGGCCAAGAGACCCAGTACTTC. It codes for CASSQGGASGGGQETQYF.

A few counts support this clonotype. V is TRBV3-1 and J is TRBJ2-1; TRBD1 is a possible D gene (6 bases). The germline gives CDR1 LGHDT, CDR2 YNNKEL (reference sequence). V dropped 0 bases and J dropped 6 bases, with 15 bases sitting between them. The CDR3 runs 16 residues. The CDR3 is CASSQEMGHPGNEQFF. The CDR3, as DNA: TGTGCCAGCAGCCAAGAGATGGGACACCCAGGCAATGAGCAGTTCTTC.

This clonotype has only a few counts. V and J are TRBV20-1 and TRBJ1-2; D is uncertain. CDR3 length: 14 amino acids. CDR1 DFQATT and CDR2 SNEGSKA come from the germline V gene (reference sequence). Trimming cost V 1 base and J 0 bases, with 9 bases left between them. The CDR3 DNA sequence: TGCAGTGCTAGAGGGGATTTAGCTAACTATGGCTACACCTTC. Amino acids: CSARGDLANYGYTF.

CDR3 region: CAISAGTSSYEQYF. In nucleotides, the CDR3 is TGTGCCATCAGCGCCGGGACTAGCTCCTACGAGCAGTACTTC. The chain has TRBV10-3 and TRBJ2-7; 8 bases align to TRBD2. CDR1 is ENHRY and CDR2 is SYGVKD in the germline V gene. Trimming took 6 bases from V and 0 from J; bases not matched to a gene: 4. The CDR3 is made up of 14 amino acids.

V gene TRBV7-2 combines with J gene TRBJ2-7, with D possibly TRBD1 on 5 matching bases. The germline CDR1 and CDR2 sequences are SGHTA and FQGNSA. The length of the CDR3 is 15 residues. With 5 bases removed from V and 3 bases from J, the gap between germline ends came to 17 bases. As DNA, the CDR3 is TGTGCCAGCAGCGTTAGCTTAGGGGCGGTCTACGAGCAGTACTTC. Its protein product is CASSVSLGAVYEQYF.